The following is a T cell receptor (beta chain) sequence with its context. This clonotype was seen ten or more times. Its antigen is not yet known. No clone much larger than this one lies a single base away; base qualities are absent. The reads were generated on an Illumina NovaSeq 6000. TCRalpha and TCRbeta cDNA libraries were built by 5'RACE with constant-segment primers, adding sample barcodes and unique molecular identifiers. RNA was extracted from every sample with Trizol reagent. Library amplification was performed in two PCR steps, and a second sample barcode and Illumina TruSeq adapters were introduced in the second step. The libraries were sequenced on an Illumina NovaSeq using 2 x 150 bp paired-end reads. Per the authors' processing: With migec v1.2.7, reads were demultiplexed and then collapsed into UMI-guided consensus sequences. Using mixcr v2.1.11, UMI consensuses were aligned to TRA and TRB V and J templates and then assembled into clonotypes. A clonotype was counted as expanded or contracted only when both edgeR and NoisET called the clonotype significant, with the noise models trained on biological replicates. edgeR calls used a false discovery rate-adjusted p below 0.01 and a log2 fold-change threshold of 1. As an exploratory analysis of dynamics, max-normalized trajectories of the 1000 most abundant clonotypes were examined by PCA with hierarchical clustering. The CD4 or CD8 phenotype of responding clones was assigned using the separately sequenced CD4+ and CD8+ repertoires. In-frame beta chains were kept once TCRdb had trimmed the public reads at Q25 with fastp and called clones with MiXCR. Each record represents a unique CDR3 protein, reported with the most common genes and DNA among its rows. Clone size and V and J calls follow TCRdb, not the original study. Recorded for this sample are about 90,000 distinct CDR3 sequences; about 16% of them occurred a single time. The ten biggest clones cover around two fifths of the sample.

Ficoll-Paque density gradient centrifugation was the method used to isolate PBMCs. The sample belongs to a study of T-cell memory formation after mild COVID-19 (dated by TCRdb to 2020 to 2022). Broadly, across the study: TCR sequence clusters from the two donors were found to be largely donor specific. T-cell clones expanding and contracting after mild COVID-19 in two donors were tracked by longitudinal TCRalpha and TCRbeta repertoire sequencing. Two young, previously healthy adult volunteers, one female and one male, were included in the cohort. General study outcomes and caveats: Balanced CD4/CD8 phenotypes were observed for clones contracting from day 15 to 85, whereas a bias towards CD4+ was observed for a second wave of clones expanding from day 15 to 37. SARS-CoV-2 specificity was not confirmed for the second-wave clones peaking on day 37. Contracting CD4+ clones appeared mostly in the CM and EM memory subsets, whereas CD8+ clones were enriched in EMRA. Some responding clones were detected in pre-infection memory, suggesting pre-existing cross-reactive memory T cells joined the SARS-CoV-2 response. Only two mild cases were covered in the study, and larger cohorts including severe cases with pre-infection samples were considered necessary.

Trimming takes 0 bases off V and 6 bases off J; junction bases not matched to a gene: 5. For CDR1 and CDR2, the germline V gene lists LGHNA and YSLEER. The CDR3 holds 16 amino acids from the cysteine to the phenylalanine. The entry retains the CDR3 DNA only, 48 bases that are in frame from base 1. The sequencing sample was made of PBMCs or a T cell subset sorted from them (not recorded which). Recombination linked TRBV4-3 to TRBJ2-3, with 11 bases aligning to TRBD1. The TCR sequence derives from a man aged 18 to 29 who had mild COVID-19 (a few samples of this study predate the infection). The sample titles of this study are shuffled in the database, so cell type and time point are left out; the donor was told from shared clones. The base sequence is TGCGCCAGCAGCCAAGATCGGACAGGGGGCGCGGATACGCAGTATTTT. Translated, it reads CASSQDRTGGADTQYF.